This record looks at one TCR beta chain sequence and its context. The sample holds a few counts of this clone. Its antigen is currently not known. No per-base quality is available; no much larger clone lies one base away. The immunoSEQ Assay, a bias-controlled multiplex PCR, was used to amplify TCRbeta CDR3 regions from genomic DNA. The published analysis was carried out like this. The number of nucleated cells in each sample was estimated from the amplification of reference gene primers within the assay. Sequence reads were collapsed and filtered to measure the absolute abundance of every unique TCRbeta CDR3 rearrangement. Productive Simpson clonality was computed per sample as the square root of Simpson's diversity index over productive rearrangements. The clones in this table, taken by TCRdb from immuneACCESS, are in-frame only. Not every clone is retained; where verified, under half of the shortfall comes from an unresolved V gene, and the cause of the rest is unknown. From that table come the V and J calls and clone size; the DNA was used to work out D and trimming. Here the sample has a few hundred thousand clones; around 88% occur a single time. The ten largest clones represent under 0.95% of the sample.

Collaborating institutions collected whole blood in K2EDTA tubes following their own protocols. For TCRbeta analysis, collaborator samples were shipped as frozen whole blood, as isolated PBMCs, or as DNA extracted from either sample type. From V the trimming removes 3 bases and from J it removes 7 bases, while the gene matches leave 6 bases of the junction unaccounted for. From its cysteine to its phenylalanine, the CDR3 spans 14 amino acids. Just CDR3 DNA is preserved here, 42 bases in frame from base 1. CDR1 and CDR2 were assigned from the germline V gene (reference sequence) as DFQATT and SNEGSKA. These data originate in a study of blood T cell repertoires in COVID-19 (dated by TCRdb to the early 2020s). For context, the study as a whole: Samples from collaborators originated in the United States, Italy and Spain and spanned both the acute and convalescent phases of COVID-19. The material from the prospective study consisted of cDNA or gDNA derived from T cells, B-cell-depleted T cells, or PBMCs. Subjects who had been exposed to COVID-19, were actively infected with it, or had recovered from it provided the deeply sampled blood TCRbeta repertoires that made up the dataset. The repertoires were released in a freely available public database meant as a resource for research on the immune response to SARS-CoV-2. The samples were drawn from the first 160 participants of the ongoing ImmuneRACE study and from roughly 1,300 subjects provided by 6 global collaborators. The sample metadata nearly always contained a de-identified subject ID, COVID-19 status, age in years and sex. Where HLA class I and class II types were available, the types were taken from metadata supplied by the sample provider, not from assay-based typing.

General study outcomes and caveats: How much clinical and demographic metadata was included differed by source and by participant, and the metadata was provided uncurated.

The specimen was peripheral blood. The chain is made from TRBV20-1 and TRBJ2-1; the central 10 bases match TRBD2. The source of this sequence is a young man with acute or convalescent COVID-19. The DNA reads TGCAGTGCTAGTCTGAGCGGGGGGGCAAATGAGCAGTTCTTC. The resulting protein is CSASLSGGANEQFF.